The clone carrying this TCR beta chain was seen only a few times. The sample belongs to a study of shared clonotypes between healthy human individuals. Generated by immunoSEQ multiplex PCR, the TCRdb table keeps only in-frame clones and is missing some. The data contain about 2,200,000 clones, about 93% of them seen just once; the ten biggest clones take up more than 1.5%. The V end was cut by 8 bases, the J end by 5 bases, with 15 bases between. The CDR3 consists of 13 residues. CDR1 is SEHNR, CDR2 FQNEAQ, per germline (reference sequence). As defined, naive CD8 cells were CD45RO-negative and positively selected for CCR7, with terminally differentiated effector memory CD45RA+ cells excluded.

This chain connects TRBV7-9 to TRBJ1-2; D is unclear. This TCR derives from a man aged 18 to 30 in good health. Some clones in this sample may be carry-over from other donors' samples. The specimen sequenced was naive CD8+ T cells from PBMCs. CDR3 nucleotides: TGTGCCAGCTCCAAAGGTAGATGGTATGGCTACACCTTC. Translating it yields CASSKGRWYGYTF.